A single T cell receptor (beta chain) is shown here with its context. Its antigen is unidentified. Sequencing was performed with immunoSEQ multiplex PCR; in TCRdb, only in-frame clones are kept and a portion is missing. The repertoire holds over 100,000 clones, approximately 85% seen once, with 6.5% to 8.5% in the top ten. J was trimmed by 0 bases and V by 5 bases; bases with no gene match: 4. The CDR3 extends over 15 amino acids. Germline values: CDR1 WSHSY, CDR2 SAAADI. This entry comes from a study of T cell responses to AZD1222 COVID-19 vaccine. Study results and limitations: Spike-specific TCR depth and breadth grew after two AZD1222 doses. Baseline testing showed seropositivity in only a handful of AZD1222 recipients. Without day 14 samples, only post-peak T cell repertoires were studied. Clonal diversity was possibly underestimated, and white British individuals and females predominated among donors.

Sequences were derived from peripheral blood, sampled 28 days after the second dose of the MenACWY control vaccine. The origin of this receptor is an adult who received the MenACWY meningococcal vaccine as a control. The chain links TRBV10-2 to TRBJ1-3, with 7 bases aligning to TRBD1. CDR3 sequence: CASSNRGSSGNTIYF. CDR3 nucleotides: TGCGCCAGCAGTAACAGGGGAAGCTCTGGAAACACCATATATTTT.